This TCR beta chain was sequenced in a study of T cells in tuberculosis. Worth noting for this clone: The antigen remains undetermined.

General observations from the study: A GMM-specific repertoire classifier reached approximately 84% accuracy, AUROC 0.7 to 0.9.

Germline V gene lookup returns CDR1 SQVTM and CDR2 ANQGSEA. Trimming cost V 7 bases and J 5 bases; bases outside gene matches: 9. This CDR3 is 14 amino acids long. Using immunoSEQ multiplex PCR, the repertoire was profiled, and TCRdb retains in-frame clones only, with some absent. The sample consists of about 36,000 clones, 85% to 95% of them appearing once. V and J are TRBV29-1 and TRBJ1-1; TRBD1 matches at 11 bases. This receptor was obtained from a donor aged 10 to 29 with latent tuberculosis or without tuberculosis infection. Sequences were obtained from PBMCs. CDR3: CSARTGGGKTEAFF. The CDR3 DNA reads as TGCAGCGCCCGGACAGGGGGCGGTAAGACTGAAGCTTTCTTT.